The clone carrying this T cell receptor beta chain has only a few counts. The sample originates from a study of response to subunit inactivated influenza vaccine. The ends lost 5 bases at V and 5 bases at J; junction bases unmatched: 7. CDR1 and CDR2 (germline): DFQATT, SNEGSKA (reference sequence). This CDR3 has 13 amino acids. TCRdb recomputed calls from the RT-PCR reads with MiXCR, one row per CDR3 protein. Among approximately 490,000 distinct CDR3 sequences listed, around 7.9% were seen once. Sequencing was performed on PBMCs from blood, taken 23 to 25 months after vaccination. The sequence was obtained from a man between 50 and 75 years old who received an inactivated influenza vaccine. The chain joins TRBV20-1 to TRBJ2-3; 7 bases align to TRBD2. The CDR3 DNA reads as TGCAGTGCTCCAAAGCGGGGAGTAGATACGCAGTATTTT. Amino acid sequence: CSAPKRGVDTQYF.